What follows is one T cell receptor beta chain and its context. The data were taken from a study of T cell changes during pregnancy in multiple sclerosis. CDR3 length equals 18 residues. Per germline, CDR1 SQVTM and CDR2 ANQGSEA. Trimming removed 6 bases from V and 1 base from J; junction bases left unmatched: 20. Produced via immunoSEQ multiplex PCR; TCRdb's table is partial and in-frame only. The sample contains about 41,000 clones, 90% of which appear only once. The sequence was obtained from a female donor with multiple sclerosis, enrolled in a pregnancy study. Specimen: CD8+ T cells from peripheral blood mononuclear cells, collected in the first trimester of pregnancy. The chain is built from TRBV29-1 and TRBJ1-1, with 7 nucleotides matching TRBD1. In nucleotides, the CDR3 is TGCAGCGTCAAGACCCGGGACAGTCTAGGGCTGGGGAACACTGAAGCTTTCTTT. It specifies CSVKTRDSLGLGNTEAFF.